The present entry profiles one TCR beta chain with its context. The CDR3 is 14 amino acids. Per germline, CDR1 MDHEN and CDR2 SYDVKM. The germline V and J ends were trimmed by 4 bases and 0 bases, with 6 bases remaining between them. Per the original data handling: Scientists estimated how many nucleated cells there were by amplifying reference gene primers. Sequencing was performed with immunoSEQ multiplex PCR; in TCRdb, only in-frame clones are kept and a portion is missing. V and J calls and clone size come straight from that table; D and trimming were deduced from the DNA. The sample lists some 400,000 clones; more than 75% were seen once. This sample is part of a study of blood T cell repertoires in COVID-19. Study as a whole: Acute-phase and convalescent COVID-19 samples originated in the United States, Italy and Spain. PBMCs, B-cell-depleted T cells, or T cells were the source of the cDNA or gDNA that made up the material.

The source is a human donor in a cohort sampled during active COVID-19. The rearrangement joins TRBV28 to TRBJ2-2, with unresolved D. Sequencing input: peripheral blood. CDR3 amino acids: CASSSGANTGELFF. The CDR3 nucleotides are TGTGCCAGCAGTTCTGGAGCGAACACCGGGGAGCTGTTTTTT.